This T cell receptor beta chain emerged from a study of a mutant IDH1 vaccine in newly diagnosed glioma. Repertoires were generated with immunoSEQ multiplex PCR, while TCRdb's copy carries only in-frame clones and drops some. Of tens of thousands of clones listed, around 86% are singletons. Time point defined: baseline, week 1 (first vaccination visit). Treatment: pre-vaccination baseline after standard-of-care therapy. The donor cohort comprised cases of new WHO grade 3 or 4 IDH1-mutant, ATRX-lost astrocytoma. Source: PBMCs, taken from a glioma patient treated with radiotherapy, temozolomide or both. The sequence derives from a middle-aged man with glioma.

The CDR3 protein is CASSQEWGGVAGTQETQYF. Here the CDR3 DNA reads TGCGCCAGCAGCCAAGAGTGGGGTGGGGTAGCGGGCACCCAAGAGACCCAGTACTTC. The chain carries TRBV4-3 and TRBJ2-5; 7 bases align to TRBD2. Germline V CDR1 and CDR2: LGHNA, YSLEER. J gave up 1 base and V 0 bases, and 14 bases lay outside the gene matches. CDR3 length: 19 residues.